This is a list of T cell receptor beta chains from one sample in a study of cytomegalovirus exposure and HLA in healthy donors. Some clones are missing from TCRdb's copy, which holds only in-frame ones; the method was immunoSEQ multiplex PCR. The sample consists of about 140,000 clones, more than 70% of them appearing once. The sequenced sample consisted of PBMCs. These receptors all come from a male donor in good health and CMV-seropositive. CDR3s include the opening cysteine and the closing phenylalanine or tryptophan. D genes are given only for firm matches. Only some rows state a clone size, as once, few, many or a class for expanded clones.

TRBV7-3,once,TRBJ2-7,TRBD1,CASGLTGGAEQYF,TGTGCCAGCGGGTTGACAGGGGGCGCCGAGCAGTACTTC
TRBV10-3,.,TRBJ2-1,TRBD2,CAISARHTSGPTYNEQFF,TGTGCCATCAGTGCTCGGCATACTAGCGGGCCCACCTACAATGAGCAGTTCTTC
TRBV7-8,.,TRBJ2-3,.,CASSLGRGPSTDTQYF,TGTGCCAGCAGCTTAGGGCGGGGGCCAAGCACAGATACGCAGTATTTT
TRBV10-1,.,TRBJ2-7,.,CASSRQGGDEQYF,TGCGCCAGCAGCCGGCAGGGAGGCGACGAGCAGTACTTC
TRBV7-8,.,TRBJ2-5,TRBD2,CASSPGTSSPSYQETQYF,TGTGCCAGCAGCCCAGGGACTAGCTCCCCTTCATACCAAGAGACCCAGTACTTC
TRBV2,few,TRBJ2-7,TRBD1,CASSPPGQSYEQYF,TGTGCCAGCAGTCCTCCGGGACAGAGCTACGAGCAGTACTTC
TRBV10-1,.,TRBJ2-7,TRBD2,CASSDKETSGNRHEQYF,TGCGCCAGCAGTGACAAGGAGACTAGCGGGAATCGGCACGAGCAGTACTTC
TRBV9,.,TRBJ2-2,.,CASSVGVGRGRTGELFF,TGTGCCAGCAGCGTAGGGGTAGGGCGGGGACGCACCGGGGAGCTGTTTTTT
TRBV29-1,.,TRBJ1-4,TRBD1,CSVAGQYNEKLFF,TGCAGCGTTGCGGGACAGTATAATGAAAAACTGTTTTTT
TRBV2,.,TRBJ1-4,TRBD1,CASSTIGQGKRNEKLFF,TGTGCCAGCAGTACGATCGGACAGGGGAAAAGAAATGAAAAACTGTTTTTT
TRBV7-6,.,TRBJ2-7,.,CASSTGAGPWEQYF,TGTGCCAGCAGCACGGGTGCGGGGCCATGGGAGCAGTACTTC
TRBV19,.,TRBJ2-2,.,CASTSLGLTNTGELFF,TGTGCCAGTACCTCCCTGGGACTTACGAACACCGGGGAGCTGTTTTTT
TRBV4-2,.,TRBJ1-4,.,CASSQVVMGLANEKLFF,TGTGCCAGCAGCCAAGTGGTTATGGGCTTGGCTAATGAAAAACTGTTTTTT
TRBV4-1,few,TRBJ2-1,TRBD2,CASSQEVAGYNEQFF,TGCGCCAGCAGCCAAGAAGTAGCGGGATACAATGAGCAGTTCTTC
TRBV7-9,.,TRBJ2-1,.,CSAQTGYHEQFF,TGTTCCGCACAAACAGGGTACCATGAGCAGTTCTTC
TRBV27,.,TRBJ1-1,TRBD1,CASSLFGQGNTEAFF,TGTGCCAGCAGTTTATTCGGACAGGGAAACACTGAAGCTTTCTTT
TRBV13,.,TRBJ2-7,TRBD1,CASSPGTGTLYEQYF,TGTGCCAGCAGCCCAGGGACAGGAACTCTCTACGAGCAGTACTTC
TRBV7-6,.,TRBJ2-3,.,CASSLAGAYTDTQYF,TGTGCCAGCAGCTTGGCAGGGGCGTACACAGATACGCAGTATTTT
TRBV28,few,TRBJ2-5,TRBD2,CASSFRDYQETQYF,TGTGCCAGCAGTTTTAGGGACTATCAAGAGACCCAGTACTTC
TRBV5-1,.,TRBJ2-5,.,CASSLGWGGPQETQYF,TGCGCCAGCAGCTTGGGGTGGGGGGGCCCCCAAGAGACCCAGTACTTC
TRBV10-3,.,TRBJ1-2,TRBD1,CATSDREYGYTF,TGTGCCACTTCGGACAGGGAATATGGCTACACCTTC
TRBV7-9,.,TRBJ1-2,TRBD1,CASSLGGQDDYTF,TGTGCCAGCAGCTTAGGGGGACAGGATGACTACACCTTC
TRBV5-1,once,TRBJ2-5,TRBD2,CASSFGAGGQETQYF,TGCGCCAGCAGCTTTGGGGCGGGGGGACAAGAGACCCAGTACTTC
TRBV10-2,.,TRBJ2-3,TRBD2,CATQHGLAGNTDTQYF,TGCGCCACCCAGCACGGGCTAGCGGGAAACACAGATACGCAGTATTTT
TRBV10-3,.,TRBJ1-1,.,CAITEQGRANTEAFF,TGTGCCATCACAGAACAGGGTCGGGCAAACACTGAAGCTTTCTTT
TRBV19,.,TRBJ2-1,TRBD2,CASSTRGEGYNEQFF,TGTGCCAGTAGTACTCGGGGGGAGGGATACAATGAGCAGTTCTTC
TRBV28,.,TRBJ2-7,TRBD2,CASTLLAGAYYEQYF,TGTGCCAGCACCCTATTAGCGGGCGCCTACTACGAGCAGTACTTC
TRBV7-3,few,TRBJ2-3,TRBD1,CASSLWPQGAPYF,TGTGCCAGCAGCCTATGGCCCCAGGGGGCGCCATATTTT
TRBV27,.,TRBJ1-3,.,CASSLRPVQVVKGVSGNTIYF,TGTGCCAGCAGTTTACGTCCTGTACAGGTGGTTAAAGGCGTCTCTGGAAACACCATATATTTT
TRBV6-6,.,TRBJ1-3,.,CASINAGASGNTIYF,TGTGCCAGCATTAACGCAGGGGCATCGGGAAACACCATATATTTT
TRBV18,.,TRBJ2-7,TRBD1,CASSGTGGQEQYF,TGTGCCAGCTCGGGGACAGGGGGGCAGGAGCAGTACTTC
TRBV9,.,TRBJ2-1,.,CASSVVGRAEQFF,TGTGCCAGCAGCGTAGTCGGGCGGGCTGAGCAGTTCTTC
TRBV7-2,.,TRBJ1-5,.,CASSLSTGRGMPQHF,TGTGCCAGCAGCTTAAGTACAGGGCGAGGGATGCCCCAGCATTTT
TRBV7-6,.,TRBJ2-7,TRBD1,CASSPGTGAYEQYF,TGTGCCAGCAGCCCCGGGACAGGAGCCTACGAGCAGTACTTC
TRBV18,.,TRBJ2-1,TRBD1,CASSPGTGVHEQFF,TGTGCCAGCTCACCAGGGACAGGGGTCCATGAGCAGTTCTTC
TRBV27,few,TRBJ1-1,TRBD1,CASSLWGRTGENTEAFF,TGTGCCAGCAGTCTATGGGGGAGGACAGGGGAGAACACTGAAGCTTTCTTT
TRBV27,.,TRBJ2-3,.,CASSLGGTDTQYF,TGTGCCAGCAGTTTGGGGGGAACAGATACGCAGTATTTT
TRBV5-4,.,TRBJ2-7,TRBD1,CASSPGTDPYEQYF,TGTGCCAGCAGCCCCGGGACAGACCCCTACGAGCAGTACTTC
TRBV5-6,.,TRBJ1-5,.,CASSLVWARYQPQHF,TGTGCCAGCAGCTTGGTTTGGGCACGCTATCAGCCCCAGCATTTT
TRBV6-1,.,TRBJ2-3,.,CASSVLGESSTDTQYF,TGTGCCAGCAGTGTTCTGGGCGAGTCTAGCACAGATACGCAGTATTTT
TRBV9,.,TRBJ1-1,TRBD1,CASSVEGRGSAFF,TGTGCCAGCAGCGTAGAGGGCAGGGGGAGCGCTTTCTTT
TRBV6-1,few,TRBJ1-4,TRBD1,CASSGTGAEKLFF,TGTGCCAGCAGTGGGACAGGGGCTGAAAAACTGTTTTTT
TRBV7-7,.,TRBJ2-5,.,CASSFFTGGAQYF,TGTGCTAGCAGCTTTTTTACGGGCGGGGCCCAGTACTTC
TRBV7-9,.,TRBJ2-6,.,CSSSFPETSYSGANVLTF,TGTTCCAGCAGCTTCCCCGAGACTAGTTACTCTGGGGCCAACGTCCTGACTTTC
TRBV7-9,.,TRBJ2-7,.,CASSGRQTSSYEQYF,TGTGCCAGCAGCGGCCGACAGACGAGCTCCTACGAGCAGTACTTC
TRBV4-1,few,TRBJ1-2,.,CASSQGGLYYGYTF,TGCGCCAGCAGCCAAGGGGGACTGTACTATGGCTACACCTTC
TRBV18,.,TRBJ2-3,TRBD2,CASSPLAGESTDTQYF,TGTGCCAGCTCACCTCTGGCGGGGGAAAGCACAGATACGCAGTATTTT
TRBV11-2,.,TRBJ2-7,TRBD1,CASSSKRQGYEQYF,TGTGCCAGCAGCTCCAAACGACAGGGATACGAGCAGTACTTC
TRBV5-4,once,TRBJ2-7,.,CASSLGVGDSYEQYF,TGTGCCAGCAGCTTAGGAGTAGGAGATTCCTACGAGCAGTACTTC
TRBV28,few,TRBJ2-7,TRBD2,CASRQPGLVGNEQYF,TGTGCCAGCAGGCAACCTGGACTAGTCGGCAACGAGCAGTACTTC
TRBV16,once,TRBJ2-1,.,CASSQMAGNNEQFF,TGTGCCAGCAGCCAAATGGCGGGTAACAATGAGCAGTTCTTC
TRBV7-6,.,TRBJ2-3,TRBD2,CASSSGTSGNEDTQYF,TGTGCCAGCAGCTCCGGGACTAGCGGGAATGAAGATACGCAGTATTTT
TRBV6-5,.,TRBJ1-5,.,CASSYSGGTDQPQHF,TGTGCCAGCAGTTACTCGGGAGGGACGGATCAGCCCCAGCATTTT
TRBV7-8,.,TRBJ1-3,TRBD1,CASSTRTGRPTLLDTIYF,TGTGCCAGCAGCACCCGGACAGGTCGCCCCACTCTCTTGGACACCATATATTTT